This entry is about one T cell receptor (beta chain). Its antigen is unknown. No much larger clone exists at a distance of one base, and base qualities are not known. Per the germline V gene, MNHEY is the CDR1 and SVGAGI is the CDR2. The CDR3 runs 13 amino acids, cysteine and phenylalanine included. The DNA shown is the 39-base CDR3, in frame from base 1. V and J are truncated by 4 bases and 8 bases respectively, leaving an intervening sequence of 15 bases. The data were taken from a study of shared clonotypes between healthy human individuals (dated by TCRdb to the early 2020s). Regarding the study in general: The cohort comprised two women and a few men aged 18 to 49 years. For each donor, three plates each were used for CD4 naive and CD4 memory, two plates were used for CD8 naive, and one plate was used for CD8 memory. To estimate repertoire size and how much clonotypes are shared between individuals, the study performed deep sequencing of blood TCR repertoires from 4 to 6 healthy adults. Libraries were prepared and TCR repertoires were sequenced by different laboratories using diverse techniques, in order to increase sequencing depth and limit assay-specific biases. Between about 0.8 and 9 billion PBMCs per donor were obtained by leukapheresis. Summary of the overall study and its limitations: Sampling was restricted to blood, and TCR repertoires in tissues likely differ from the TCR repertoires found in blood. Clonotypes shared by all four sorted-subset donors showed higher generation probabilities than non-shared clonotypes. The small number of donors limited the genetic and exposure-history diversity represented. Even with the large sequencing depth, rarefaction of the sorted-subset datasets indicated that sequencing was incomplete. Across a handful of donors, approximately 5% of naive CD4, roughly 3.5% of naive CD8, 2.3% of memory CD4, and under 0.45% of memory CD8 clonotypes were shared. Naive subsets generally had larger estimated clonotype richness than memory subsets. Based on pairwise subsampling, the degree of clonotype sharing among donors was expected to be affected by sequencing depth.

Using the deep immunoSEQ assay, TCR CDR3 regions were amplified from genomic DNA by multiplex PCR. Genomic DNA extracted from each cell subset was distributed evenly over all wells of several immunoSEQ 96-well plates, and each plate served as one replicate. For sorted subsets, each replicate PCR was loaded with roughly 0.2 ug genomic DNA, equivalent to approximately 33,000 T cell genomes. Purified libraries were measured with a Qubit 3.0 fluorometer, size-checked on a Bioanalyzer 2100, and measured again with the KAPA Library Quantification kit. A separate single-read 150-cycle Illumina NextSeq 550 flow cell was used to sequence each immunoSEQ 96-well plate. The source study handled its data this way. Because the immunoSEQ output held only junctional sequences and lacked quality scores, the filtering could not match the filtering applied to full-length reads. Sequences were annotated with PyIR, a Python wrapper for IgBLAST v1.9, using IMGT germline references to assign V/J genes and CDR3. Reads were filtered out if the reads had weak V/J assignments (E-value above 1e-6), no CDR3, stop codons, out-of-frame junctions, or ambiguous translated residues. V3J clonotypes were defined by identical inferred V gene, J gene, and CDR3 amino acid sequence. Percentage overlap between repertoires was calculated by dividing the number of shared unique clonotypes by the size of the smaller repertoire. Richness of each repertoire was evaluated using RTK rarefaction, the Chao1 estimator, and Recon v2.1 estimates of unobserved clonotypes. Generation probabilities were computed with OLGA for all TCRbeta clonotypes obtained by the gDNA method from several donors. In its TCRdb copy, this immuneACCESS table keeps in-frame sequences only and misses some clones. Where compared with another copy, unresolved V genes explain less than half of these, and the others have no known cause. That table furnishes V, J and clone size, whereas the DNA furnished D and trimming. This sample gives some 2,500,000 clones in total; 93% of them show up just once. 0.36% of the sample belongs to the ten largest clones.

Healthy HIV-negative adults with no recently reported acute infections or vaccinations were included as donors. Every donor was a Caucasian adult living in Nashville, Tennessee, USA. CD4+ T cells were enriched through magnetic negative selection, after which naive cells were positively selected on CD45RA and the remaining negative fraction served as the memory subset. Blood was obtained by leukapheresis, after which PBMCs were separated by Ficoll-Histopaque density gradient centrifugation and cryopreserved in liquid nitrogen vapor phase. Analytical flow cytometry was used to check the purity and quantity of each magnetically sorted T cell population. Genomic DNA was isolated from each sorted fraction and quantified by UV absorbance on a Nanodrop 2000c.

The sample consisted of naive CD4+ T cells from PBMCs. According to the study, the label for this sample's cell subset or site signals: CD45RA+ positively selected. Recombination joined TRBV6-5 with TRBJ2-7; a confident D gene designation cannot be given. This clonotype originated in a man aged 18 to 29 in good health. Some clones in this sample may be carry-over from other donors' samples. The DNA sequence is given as TGTGCCAGCAGTTCCACCCGTGTGGGCAAGCAGTACTTC. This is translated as CASSSTRVGKQYF.